What follows is one T cell receptor (beta chain) and its context. Its antigen is currently unknown. MiXCR, applied by TCRdb to the reads, yields one record per CDR3 protein. The sample lists about 68,000 distinct CDR3 sequences, around 68% occurring once. The graft donor-derived T-allo10 cells reportedly recognize host alloantigens, are anergic, and suppress alloantigen-specifically. V dropped 8 bases and J dropped 3; count of bases not matched to a gene: 3. This CDR3 is 13 amino acids long. CDR1 SEHNR and CDR2 FQNEAQ come from the germline V gene (reference sequence). This entry belongs to a study of type 1 regulatory T cells. Overall study: T-allo10 is a Tr1-enriched, alloantigen-specific CD4 T cell product made in vitro.

The chain has TRBV7-9 and TRBJ2-1, with 8 bases fitting TRBD2. The TCR was taken from a human donor in good health. The sequencing sample was made of cultured T cells, either the whole culture or a sorted T cell fraction (not recorded which). Subset denoted: Tr1-enriched cell product generated in vitro against host alloantigens. CDR3 bases: TGTGCCAGCGACGCGGGAGGCTACAATGAGCAGTTCTTC. It translates to CASDAGGYNEQFF.